What follows are 7 T cell receptor beta chains derived from one specimen sequenced in a study of control samples from healthy donors and cancer patients. The method was immunoSEQ multiplex PCR; TCRdb's version includes in-frame clones alone and lacks a portion of them. The sample totals some 190,000 clones. Source material: blood. These receptors were obtained from a woman younger than 45 in good health.

V usage is TRBV7-9 and J usage is TRBJ2-7; D possibly matches TRBD1 or TRBD2 (7 bases each). CDR1 and CDR2 (germline): SEHNR, FQNEAQ (reference sequence). This CDR3 spans 16 amino acids. The V gene lost 4 bases and the J gene lost 3 bases, with 19 bases spanning the gap. CDR3 sequence: CASSSGGQSSYYEQYF. CDR3 DNA sequence: TGTGCCAGCAGCTCGGGGGGACAGTCCTCCTACTACGAGCAGTACTTC.

The gene calls are TRBV9 and TRBJ2-5; TRBD2 might be the D (6 bases). The CDR3 extends over 14 amino acids. Trimming stripped 2 bases from V and 1 base from J, with 9 bases between. Germline V gives CDR1 SGDLS, CDR2 YYNGEE. The CDR3 spells CASSVGLAQETQYF. DNA for the CDR3: TGTGCCAGCAGCGTGGGACTGGCCCAAGAGACCCAGTACTTC.

The CDR3 sequence is CASSANTADYTF. The CDR3 nucleotides are TGTGCCAGCAGTGCAAACACAGCTGACTACACCTTC. The chain employs TRBV12-3 or TRBV12-4 and TRBJ1-2; no clear D. The germline V and J ends were trimmed by 5 bases and 10 bases, with 14 bases remaining between them. CDR3 length: 12 residues.

This rearrangement joins TRBV5-1 to TRBJ2-2; D gene ambiguous. Deletions cut 1 base from V and 4 bases from J, with 2 bases between. Germline V gene sequence: CDR1 SGHRS, CDR2 YFSETQ. This CDR3 is 12 amino acids long. CDR3 loop: CASSLSTGELFF. Here the CDR3 DNA reads TGCGCCAGCAGCTTGAGCACCGGGGAGCTGTTTTTT.

The genes are TRBV4-3 and TRBJ1-1; a possible D gene is TRBD1 (5 bases). The CDR3 is made up of 14 amino acids. Germline V gene lookup returns CDR1 LGHNA and CDR2 YSLEER. Trimming pared 1 base from V and 3 bases from J, leaving 9 bases between. The CDR3 sequence: CASSQGGWDTEAFF. The CDR3 DNA reads as TGCGCCAGCAGCCAAGGGGGGTGGGACACTGAAGCTTTCTTT.

J is TRBJ1-5 and V is TRBV2; no firm D call. Germline V gene data show CDR1 as SNHLY and CDR2 as FYNNEI. This CDR3 spans 13 amino acids. Trimming left V 2 bases short and J 4 bases short, with 6 bases between. DNA of the CDR3: TGTGCCAGCAGTGAACCAAGAAATCAGCCCCAGCATTTT. Encoded protein: CASSEPRNQPQHF.

The V gene is TRBV19, the J gene TRBJ1-5; D is unclear. The V end lost 3 bases, the J end lost 2 bases, and 8 bases lay between the germline ends. The CDR3 loop spans 14 amino acids. In germline, CDR1 is LNHDA, CDR2 SQIVND (reference sequence). This CDR3 reads CASSIDWGNQPQHF. DNA for the CDR3: TGTGCCAGTAGTATCGACTGGGGCAATCAGCCCCAGCATTTT.